What follows are 13 T cell receptor beta chains derived from one specimen sequenced in a study of identifying expanded T cells in peripheral blood. TCRdb keeps only in-frame clones here, not all; method: immunoSEQ multiplex PCR. The table records 55,000 to 75,000 clones, about 89% of them present only once. Sequencing was carried out using blood. The receptors here all came from a person aged 18 to 75 in good health.

The V and J genes are TRBV4-1 and TRBJ1-2; D gene ambiguous. The germline V gene encodes CDR1 MGHRA and CDR2 YSYEKL. The CDR3 has 11 residues. Trimming pared 0 bases from V and 7 bases from J, leaving 3 bases between. This CDR3 reads CASSQEGGYTF. DNA for the CDR3: TGCGCCAGCAGCCAAGAAGGTGGCTACACCTTC.

This clone was found once. The chain joins TRBV10-3 to TRBJ2-3; TRBD2 matches 11 bases. The CDR3 is made up of 16 amino acids. J was trimmed by 5 bases and V by 6 bases; bases with no gene match: 10. Germline V gene sequence: CDR1 ENHRY, CDR2 SYGVKD. The CDR3 loop reads CAIRDSGGANGDTQYF. In nucleotides, the CDR3 is TGTGCCATCAGGGATAGCGGGGGGGCAAACGGAGATACGCAGTATTTT.

The rearrangement joins TRBV27 to TRBJ2-4, with TRBD1 matching over 11 bases. The ends lost 6 bases at V and 8 bases at J; junction bases unmatched: 3. The V gene's germline CDR1 is MNHEY and CDR2 SMNVEV (reference sequence). The CDR3 is 13 amino acids. This CDR3 reads CASSRDRGDIQYF. The CDR3 DNA reads TGTGCCAGCAGCCGGGACAGGGGGGACATTCAGTACTTC.

The chain employs TRBV6-5 and TRBJ2-2, with 12 bases lining up with TRBD1. Germline V gives CDR1 MNHEY, CDR2 SVGAGI. CDR3 length: 15 residues. J gave up 4 bases and V 8 bases, and 5 bases lay outside the gene matches. The CDR3 nucleotides are TGTGCCAGCTCGCGGGACAGGGGGCGCACCGGGGAGCTGTTTTTT. This codes for CASSRDRGRTGELFF.

The CDR3 DNA reads TGTGCCAGCAGTGGCGGGGCGGGGGCCAACGTCCTGACTTTC. It yields the protein CASSGGAGANVLTF. V and J are TRBV2 and TRBJ2-6; D perhaps matches TRBD2 (6 bases). The germline gives CDR1 SNHLY, CDR2 FYNNEI. The CDR3 extends over 14 amino acids. Trimming pared 4 bases from V and 4 bases from J, leaving 8 bases between.

The rearrangement links TRBV29-1 to TRBJ2-5; the D is unclear. Per the germline V gene, CDR1 is SQVTM and CDR2 is ANQGSEA. Trimming took 1 base from V and 5 from J, leaving 8 bases between them. CDR3 length equals 12 residues. CDR3 sequence (DNA): TGCAGCGTTGAAGGCGAGTGGGAGACCCAGTACTTC. This gives the protein CSVEGEWETQYF.

This clone was seen only a few times. The chain couples TRBV5-1 to TRBJ1-2; TRBD1 might be the D (6 bases). There are 12 residues in the CDR3. Trimming left V 5 bases short and J 6 bases short, with 11 bases between. From germline, CDR1 is SGHRS and CDR2 YFSETQ. The CDR3 nucleotides read TGCGCCAGCAGAGCAGGGGAAGATGGCTACACCTTC. Encoded protein: CASRAGEDGYTF.

The V call is TRBV7-2, the J call TRBJ1-2; the D is unclear. This CDR3 has 12 amino acids. Germline V gene sequence: CDR1 SGHTA, CDR2 FQGNSA. Trimming shortened V by 5 bases and J by 6 bases, and 10 bases separated the two germline ends. CDR3 protein: CASSMEGDGYTF. As DNA, the CDR3 is TGTGCCAGCAGCATGGAAGGAGATGGCTACACCTTC. The complete variable domain, with remaining parts taken from reference TRBV7-2 and TRBJ1-2, reads GAGVSQSPSNKVTEKGKDVELRCDPISGHTALYWYRQSLGQGLEFLIYFQGNSAPDKSGLPSDRFSAERTGGSVSTLTIQRTQQEDSAVYLCASSMEGDGYTFGSGTRLTVV.

This clone was detected only a few times. The CDR3 protein is CASRRGEGGPDTQYF. In DNA form, the CDR3 reads TGTGCCAGCAGGAGGGGGGAGGGGGGCCCAGATACGCAGTATTTT. The V call is TRBV6-1, the J call TRBJ2-3; tentative D call: TRBD2 (7 bases). The CDR3 is made up of 15 amino acids. Trimming took off 6 bases at V and 4 bases at J, with 17 bases between the two ends. Germline lookup yields CDR1 MNHNS and CDR2 SASEGT.

The rearrangement links TRBV5-1 to TRBJ2-2; a weak D match, TRBD2 (5 bases). CDR1 is SGHRS, CDR2 YFSETQ, per germline. The length of the CDR3 is 16 residues. The germline V and J ends were trimmed by 6 bases and 1 base, with 16 bases remaining between them. CDR3 in amino acids: CASNSGYELNTGELFF. As DNA, the CDR3 is TGCGCCAGCAACTCGGGGTACGAACTGAACACCGGGGAGCTGTTTTTT.

The chain has TRBV30 and TRBJ2-7; perhaps TRBD1 as D (7 bases). The V end lost 3 bases, the J end lost 7 bases, and 19 bases lay between the germline ends. CDR3 size: 14 residues. Germline V CDR1 and CDR2: GTSNPN, SVGIG (reference sequence). This chain's CDR3 is CAWRLGGPGGEQYF. The CDR3 region has the DNA TGTGCCTGGAGGTTGGGCGGACCAGGGGGGGAGCAGTACTTC.

V gene TRBV15 combines with J gene TRBJ2-5; D is undetermined. V shed 2 bases and J shed 1 base, with 5 bases lying between them. The CDR3 sequence is 13 residues long. From germline, CDR1 is LNHNV and CDR2 YYDKDF (reference sequence). The chain's CDR3 is CATSRSTQETQYF. Here the CDR3 DNA reads TGTGCCACCAGCAGATCTACCCAAGAGACCCAGTACTTC.

V is TRBV5-1 and J is TRBJ2-1; D call uncertain. This CDR3 is built from 14 residues. Germline CDR1 is SGHRS and CDR2 is YFSETQ. Deletions cut 4 bases from V and 6 bases from J, with 14 bases between. CDR3 sequence: CASSGLNLGNEQFF. Here the CDR3 DNA reads TGCGCCAGCAGCGGCCTTAACCTCGGCAATGAGCAGTTCTTC.